The T cell receptor beta chain under discussion was sequenced for a study of identical twins. Study-level findings and limits: Cross-sectional statistical analysis, not tracking of the same donors, underpinned the conclusions.

A template switching step contributed a universal primer site, while unique molecular identifiers were present in the cDNA. TCRdb reprocessed the 5' RACE reads with MiXCR, giving one entry per CDR3 protein. The sample records under 350,000 distinct CDR3 sequences, 9.5% being singletons. The CDR3 has 15 residues. Germline assignment: CDR1 KGHSH and CDR2 LQKENI. Trimming removed 3 bases at V and 0 bases at J, with 9 bases between. Notes on this clonotype: The antigen is not known.

These data were likewise used in another study, on yellow fever vaccine responses in identical twins. That work contributes: Reported findings indicate that twins' vaccine T cell responses seemed partially convergent, partially personalized.

This chain links TRBV18 with TRBJ1-5; a possible D gene is TRBD1 (6 bases). The TCR sequence derives from a young woman in good health. Sequencing input: CD8+ T cells sorted from blood. For the CDR3, the DNA is TGTGCCAGCTCACCGACAGGCCGTAGCAATCAGCCCCAGCATTTT. It is translated as CASSPTGRSNQPQHF.